A single T cell receptor beta chain is shown here with its context. The sample comes from a study of blood T cell repertoires in COVID-19. About the research overall: Acute and convalescent COVID-19 specimens originated in the United States, Italy and Spain.

Data came from immunoSEQ multiplex PCR; TCRdb stores just in-frame clones and leaves some out. The data hold roughly 150,000 clones, with approximately 85% observed a single time. CDR1 and CDR2 from the germline V gene are SGDLS and YYNGEE. V was pared by 2 bases and J by 3 bases, with 12 bases between. The CDR3 has 15 residues. The sample consisted of peripheral blood. The chain recombines TRBV9 with TRBJ1-5; D might be TRBD1 (6 bases). This receptor was identified in a man aged 55 to 70 with active or convalescent COVID-19. CDR3 nucleotide sequence: TGTGCCAGCAGCGTCGGGGGGCGGGTCAATCAGCCCCAGCATTTT. The encoded protein is CASSVGGRVNQPQHF.